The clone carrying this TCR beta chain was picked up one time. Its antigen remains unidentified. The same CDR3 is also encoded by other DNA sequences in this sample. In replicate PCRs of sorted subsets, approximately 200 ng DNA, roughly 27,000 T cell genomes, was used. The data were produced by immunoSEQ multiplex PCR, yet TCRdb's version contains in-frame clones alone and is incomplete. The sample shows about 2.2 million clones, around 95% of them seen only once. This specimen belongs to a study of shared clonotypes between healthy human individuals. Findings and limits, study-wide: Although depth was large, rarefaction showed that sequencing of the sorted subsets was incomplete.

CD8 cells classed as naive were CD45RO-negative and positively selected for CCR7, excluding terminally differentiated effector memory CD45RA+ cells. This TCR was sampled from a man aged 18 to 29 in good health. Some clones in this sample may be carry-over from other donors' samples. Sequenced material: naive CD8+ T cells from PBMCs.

Here the CDR3 DNA reads TGTGCCAGTAGTATGTGGGGGAACTCCTACGAGCAGTACTTC. It yields the protein CASSMWGNSYEQYF. The chain uses TRBV19 and TRBJ2-7; D might be TRBD1 or TRBD2, each matching 5 bases. The CDR3 is 14 residues long. Germline CDR1 reads LNHDA; CDR2 reads SQIVND (reference sequence). Deletions cut 3 bases from V and 0 bases from J, with 9 bases between.